This passage covers 21 T cell receptor beta chains from one sample sequenced in a study of T cells in Graves' hyperthyroidism and ophthalmopathy (dated by TCRdb to the late 2010s). The library relied on multiplex PCR. Sequencing was carried out with an Illumina HiSeq 2000. The TCR beta CDR3 regions were amplified from RNA transcripts. The first round of RT-PCR for the TCR CDR3 was performed with the HTBI primer set and the Qiagen OneStep RT-PCR kit. Clones were called with MiXCR by TCRdb after fastp trimmed the public reads at Q25, and only in-frame beta chains were retained. Records with the same CDR3 protein are collapsed into one entry carrying the most frequent genes and DNA. The sample table contains 460,000 or so distinct CDR3 sequences; only one count was recorded for approximately 14% of them. Clones ranked in the top ten supply roughly 17% of the sample. The sequenced sample was blood. Receptors originate from a woman aged 18-29 years with Graves' hyperthyroidism.

This clonotype was counted a few times. A single base separates this from a much larger clone, so it may be a read error. Given the absence of the conserved phenylalanine or tryptophan at the CDR3 end, a read error is likely. V is TRBV6-5 and J is TRBJ1-1, with D perhaps TRBD1 (5 bases). This CDR3 contains 13 residues. Trimming removed 2 bases from V and 3 bases from J, with 7 bases in between. CDR1 is MNHEY, CDR2 SVGAGI, per germline. In DNA form, the CDR3 reads TGTGCCAGCAGTTACGGGGCTTACACTGAAGCTTTCTCT. It specifies CASSYGAYTEAFS.

This clonotype occurred many times. This chain connects TRBV12-3 or TRBV12-4 to TRBJ2-1; TRBD2 is a possible D gene (5 bases). The CDR3 loop spans 12 amino acids. Trimming took off 6 bases at V and 9 bases at J, with 12 bases between the two ends. CDR3 sequence reads: CASRPRGGEQFF. The CDR3 DNA follows: TGTGCCAGCAGGCCTCGTGGAGGTGAGCAGTTCTTC.

This clonotype occurred many times. The chain joins TRBV14 to TRBJ1-3; D gene uncertain. Per germline, CDR1 SGHDN and CDR2 FVKESK. With 1 base removed from V and 4 bases from J, the gap between germline ends came to 14 bases. The CDR3 loop spans 16 amino acids. Here the CDR3 reads CASSQVGGGAGNTIYF. DNA of the CDR3: TGTGCCAGCAGCCAAGTGGGAGGAGGCGCCGGAAACACCATATATTTT.

This chain connects TRBV6-1 to TRBJ1-5, with 9 bases fitting TRBD1. The CDR3 is made up of 17 amino acids. J lost 0 bases, V lost 4 bases, and 7 bases had no gene match. The germline V gene has CDR1 MNHNS and CDR2 SASEGT. In DNA form, the CDR3 reads TGTGCCAGCAGTGGGCGAGGACAGGGGAATAGCAATCAGCCCCAGCATTTT. The encoded protein is CASSGRGQGNSNQPQHF.

This clonotype was seen many times. The chain recombines TRBV18 with TRBJ2-7; tentatively, D is TRBD2 (5 bases). Between the trimmed V and J ends, which lost 3 bases and 3 bases, there was a span of 9 bases. CDR1 KGHSH and CDR2 LQKENI come from the germline V gene. The CDR3 has 13 amino acids. CDR3 sequence (DNA): TGTGCCAGCTCACCCCAAGAGGGCTACGAGCAGTACGTC. Amino acids: CASSPQEGYEQYV.

This clonotype was counted a single time. V gene TRBV20-1 combines with J gene TRBJ1-3, with a weak D call TRBD1 (6 bases). With 3 bases removed from V and 3 bases from J, the gap between germline ends came to 15 bases. The CDR3 is made up of 15 amino acids. Per germline, CDR1 DFQATT and CDR2 SNEGSKA (reference sequence). The CDR3 loop is CSARSGAASGNTIYF. CDR3 coding DNA: TGCAGTGCTAGGTCAGGGGCTGCTAGTGGAAACACCATATATTTT.

This clonotype was seen repeatedly, ten times or more. The rearrangement links TRBV6-1 to TRBJ1-1; D uncertain. This CDR3 comprises 13 residues. CDR1 is MNHNS, CDR2 SASEGT, per germline. The V end lost 3 bases, the J end lost 3 bases, and 8 bases lay between the germline ends. The CDR3 is CASSELRHTEAFF. The CDR3 nucleotides are TGTGCCAGCAGTGAGCTCCGTCACACTGAAGCTTTCTTT.

This clonotype was recorded at least ten times. The chain couples TRBV15 to TRBJ2-5, with no clear D. The CDR3 is 15 residues long. The ends were cut back, 2 bases at V and 2 bases at J, with 12 bases in the middle. CDR1 and CDR2 (germline): LNHNV, YYDKDF (reference sequence). CDR3 bases: TGTGCCACCAGCAGAACTACTGACCAACAAGAGACCCAGTACTTC. Residues: CATSRTTDQQETQYF.

This clonotype was detected many times. V and J are TRBV20-1 and TRBJ1-1; no definite D call. Trimming took off 0 bases at V and 6 bases at J, with 14 bases between the two ends. From germline, CDR1 is DFQATT and CDR2 SNEGSKA (reference sequence). The CDR3 extends over 14 amino acids. CDR3 in amino acids: CSARDIPLGAEAFF. Here the CDR3 DNA reads TGCAGTGCTAGAGATATTCCCTTAGGAGCTGAAGCTTTCTTT.

This clonotype was found many times. The chain joins TRBV18 to TRBJ1-5; D is possibly TRBD1 (6 bases). Germline V gene sequence: CDR1 KGHSH, CDR2 LQKENI. CDR3 length equals 16 residues. V dropped 6 bases and J dropped 1 base, with 16 bases sitting between them. CDR3 DNA: TGTGCCAGCTCCGGTGACAGGTCTGGAAGCAATCAGCCCCAGCATTTT. Translating it yields CASSGDRSGSNQPQHF. Full variable domain (outside the CDR3, taken from reference TRBV18 and TRBJ1-5): NAGVMQNPRHLVRRRGQEARLRCSPMKGHSHVYWYRQLPEEGLKFMVYLQKENIIDESGMPKERFSAEFPKEGPSILRIQQVVRGDSAAYFCASSGDRSGSNQPQHFGDGTRLSIL.

The V call is TRBV19, the J call TRBJ2-7, with D tentatively TRBD1 (6 bases). CDR3 length: 13 residues. Trimming stripped 5 bases from V and 2 bases from J, with 10 bases between. Germline CDR1 and CDR2: LNHDA and SQIVND (reference sequence). CDR3 loop: CASSAQGTYEQYV. For the CDR3, the DNA is TGTGCCAGTAGTGCACAGGGTACCTACGAGCAGTACGTC.

This clonotype was seen at least ten times. The chain is built from TRBV7-9 and TRBJ2-7; 8 bases align to TRBD1. Trimming removed 5 bases from V and 3 bases from J; junction bases left unmatched: 6. Germline CDR1 and CDR2: SEHNR and FQNEAQ (reference sequence). This CDR3 spans 14 amino acids. This CDR3 reads CASSNGQGNYEQYV. The DNA of the CDR3 is TGTGCCAGCAGCAATGGACAGGGAAACTACGAGCAGTACGTC.

This clonotype was seen repeatedly, ten times or more. The rearrangement links TRBV2 to TRBJ2-3; TRBD1 agrees at 10 bases. V shed 5 bases and J 2 bases; nucleotides not matched to a gene: 4. Germline V CDR1 and CDR2: SNHLY, FYNNEI. There are 15 residues in the CDR3. In DNA form, the CDR3 reads TGTGCCAGCAGTTCCGGGACAGGGGTCACAGATACGCAGTATTTT. Translating it yields CASSSGTGVTDTQYF.

A word on this clonotype: This may be a read error: a much more frequent sequence differs by one nucleotide. The rearrangement links TRBV20-1 to TRBJ2-1; possibly TRBD1 for D (5 bases). The CDR3 contains 15 residues. Germline lookup yields CDR1 DFQATT and CDR2 SNEGSKA (reference sequence). Trimming pared 5 bases from V and 2 bases from J, leaving 16 bases between. The CDR3 is CSAHPWGTTYNEQFF. CDR3 nucleotide sequence: TGCAGTGCTCACCCCTGGGGCACCACCTACAATGAGCAGTTCTTC.

The chain links TRBV2 to TRBJ1-1, with TRBD1 identical over 12 bases. Per germline, CDR1 SNHLY and CDR2 FYNNEI. The CDR3 is 15 residues long. After removal of 8 bases from V and 5 bases from J, the junction contained 9 bases not matched to a gene. CDR3 bases: TGTGCCAGCGGCGGGACAGGGGGCCTCGGAACTGAAGCTTTCTTT. Its protein product is CASGGTGGLGTEAFF.

This clonotype has only a few counts. The chain employs TRBV12-3 or TRBV12-4 and TRBJ1-2; TRBD1 is a possible D gene (5 bases). This CDR3 spans 15 amino acids. V was pared by 6 bases and J by 0 bases, with 14 bases between. The CDR3 DNA follows: TGTGCCAGCAGCCCCGGGGCTTCCACTAACTATGGCTACACCTTC. The encoded protein is CASSPGASTNYGYTF.

Of note for this clonotype: Likely a read error: the CDR3 ends without its conserved phenylalanine or tryptophan. The V call is TRBV11-2, the J call TRBJ1-1, with 7 bases fitting TRBD1. The germline gives CDR1 SGHAT, CDR2 FQNNGV. The length of the CDR3 is 15 residues. J was trimmed by 4 bases and V by 1 base; bases with no gene match: 6. In DNA form, the CDR3 reads TGTGCCAGCAGCTTAGGACCAGGGGGAAGCACTGAAGCTTTCCTT. It encodes CASSLGPGGSTEAFL.

This clonotype was counted ten times or more. This rearrangement joins TRBV20-1 to TRBJ1-5, with a possible D match to TRBD1 (6 bases). The CDR3 covers 17 residues. V was clipped by 0 bases and J by 0 bases, with 15 bases between them. Germline lookup yields CDR1 DFQATT and CDR2 SNEGSKA (reference sequence). The CDR3 coding sequence is TGCAGTGCTAGAGACAACGGACAGACCTTTAGCAATCAGCCCCAGCATTTT. Protein sequence: CSARDNGQTFSNQPQHF.

Ten or more counts support this clonotype. This sequence joins TRBV20-1 and TRBJ2-7; D uncertain. CDR3 length: 16 amino acids. CDR1 is DFQATT and CDR2 is SNEGSKA in the germline V gene (reference sequence). V lost 5 bases and J 5 bases, leaving 25 bases between the germline ends. The CDR3, as DNA: TGCAGTGCTTCCAGTCTCCGATTAGTCTCGTCCCACGAGCAGTACTTC. Amino acids: CSASSLRLVSSHEQYF.

Only a few counts were recorded for this clonotype. CDR3 loop: CASRGTSSSYNEQFF. DNA for the CDR3: TGTGCCAGTAGGGGGACGTCCAGCTCCTACAATGAGCAGTTCTTC. The J gene is TRBJ2-1, the V gene TRBV19; D possibly uses TRBD1 or TRBD2 (5 bases each). CDR1 LNHDA and CDR2 SQIVND come from the germline V gene (reference sequence). This CDR3 contains 15 residues. V was trimmed by 6 bases and J by 0 bases, leaving 12 bases between them. The full variable domain, its missing parts supplied by reference TRBV19 and TRBJ2-1, is DGGITQSPKYLFRKEGQNVTLSCEQNLNHDAMYWYRQDPGQGLRLIYYSQIVNDFQKGDIAEGYSVSREKKESFPLTVTSAQKNPTAFYLCASRGTSSSYNEQFFGPGTRLTVL.

V usage is TRBV20-1 and J usage is TRBJ1-6, with no clear D. Germline V gene data show CDR1 as DFQATT and CDR2 as SNEGSKA (reference sequence). CDR3 length equals 13 residues. The ends were cut back, 1 base at V and 6 bases at J, with 7 bases in the middle. The CDR3 DNA reads as TGCAGTGCTAGAGGGAGCAGTAATTCACCCCTCCACTTT. This sequence encodes CSARGSSNSPLHF.